This TCR beta chain came from a study of blood T cell repertoires in COVID-19. Participant-reported clinical history was the basis for cohort assignment. This CDR3 has 16 amino acids. Germline-derived CDR1 and CDR2 are KGHSH and LQKENI. J lost 3 bases, V lost 3 bases, and 9 bases had no gene match. The table came from immunoSEQ multiplex PCR; TCRdb's copy has only in-frame clones and leaves some out. The table includes under 400,000 clones, roughly 90% detected once. The material sequenced was PBMCs or T cells enriched from blood (not recorded which). The V gene is TRBV18, the J gene TRBJ1-2, with 8 bases lining up with TRBD1. This sequence was found in a woman between 25 and 40 years old who had been exposed to COVID-19. CDR3 bases: TGTGCCAGCTCACCCGCCCAGGGGGCAACGTACTATGGCTACACCTTC. Its protein product is CASSPAQGATYYGYTF.